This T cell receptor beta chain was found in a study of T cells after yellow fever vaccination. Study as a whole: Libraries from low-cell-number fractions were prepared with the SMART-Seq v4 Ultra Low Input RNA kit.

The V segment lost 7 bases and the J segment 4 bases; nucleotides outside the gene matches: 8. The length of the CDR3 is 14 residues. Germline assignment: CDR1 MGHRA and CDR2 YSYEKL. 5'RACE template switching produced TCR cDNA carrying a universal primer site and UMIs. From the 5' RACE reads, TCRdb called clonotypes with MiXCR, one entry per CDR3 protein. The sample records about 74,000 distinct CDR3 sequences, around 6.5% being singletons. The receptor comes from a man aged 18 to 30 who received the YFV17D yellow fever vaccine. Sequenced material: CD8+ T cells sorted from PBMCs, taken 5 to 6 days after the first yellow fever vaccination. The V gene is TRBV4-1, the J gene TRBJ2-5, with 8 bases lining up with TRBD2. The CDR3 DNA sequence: TGCGCCAGCACACCCCGGGGGGGAGGAGAGACCCAGTACTTC. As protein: CASTPRGGGETQYF.